Listed below are T cell receptor beta chains from one sample, sequenced in a study of T-cell memory formation after mild COVID-19. TCRdb recomputed calls from the 5' RACE reads with MiXCR, one row per CDR3 protein. The repertoire holds 120,000 or so distinct CDR3 sequences, with around 15% as singletons. Sequenced input: PBMCs or a T cell subset sorted from them (not recorded which). The receptors were sampled from a man aged 18-30 years who had mild COVID-19 (a few samples of this study predate the infection). Cell type and time point are not known. Both conserved end residues are trimmed from each CDR3.

>TRBV5-8|TRBJ2-1
ASSYRAKQF
>TRBV7-2|TRBJ2-3
ASSLASGGVDTQY
>TRBV29-1|TRBJ2-3
SVEGNWGDTQY
>TRBV24-1|TRBJ2-5
ATSEIGQGQETQY
>TRBV7-2|TRBJ2-2
ASSLRGQGSGELF
>TRBV20-1|TRBJ1-1
SARDPVNTEAF
>TRBV25-1|TRBJ1-1
ATQGTGSTEAF
>TRBV6-5|TRBJ1-5
ASSYVIGGQPQH
>TRBV3-1|TRBJ2-1
ASSPRGEGQF
>TRBV10-3|TRBJ2-1
AISGSDKANEQF
>TRBV12-3/TRBV12-4|TRBJ1-1
ASSLVQGARGTEAY
>TRBV12-3/TRBV12-4|TRBJ1-4
ASSFSQVGEKLF
>TRBV5-6|TRBJ1-3
ASTRDRGTSGNTIY
>TRBV20-1|TRBJ2-7
SARAYVGGEQY
>TRBV12-3/TRBV12-4|TRBJ1-5
AAGISGNQPQH
>TRBV12-3/TRBV12-4|TRBJ2-1
ASSFPGTYNEQF
>TRBV10-3|TRBJ1-5
AISESSSSNQPQH
>TRBV6-5|TRBJ2-7
ASRQGQNYEQY
>TRBV7-2|TRBJ1-2
ASSLGSVLYGYT
>TRBV5-1|TRBJ2-1
ASSLDLAGGSSYNEQF
>TRBV20-1|TRBJ1-1
SVAGGGTEAF
>TRBV12-3/TRBV12-4|TRBJ1-2
ASSPRRGFGYT
>TRBV5-5|TRBJ2-3
ASSLFPTDTQY
>TRBV12-3/TRBV12-4|TRBJ2-7
ASRPQGGEQY
>TRBV6-1|TRBJ2-1
ASSEGVAEQF
>TRBV5-1|TRBJ1-1
ASSLALTGWGAEAF
>TRBV11-2|TRBJ2-2
ASSQDRGAGELF
>TRBV12-3/TRBV12-4|TRBJ2-3
ASSFGGNTQY
>TRBV12-3/TRBV12-4|TRBJ2-3
ASSSRFRDTQY
>TRBV7-2|TRBJ1-2
ASSATGINYGYT
>TRBV7-2|TRBJ2-3
ASSLDIRDTQY
>TRBV29-1|TRBJ1-2
SVEDLTRGGYT
>TRBV7-2|TRBJ2-5
ASSFRGEETQY
>TRBV10-3|TRBJ1-1
AISLLGWTEAF
>TRBV9|TRBJ2-3
ASSKDPFTDTQY
>TRBV6-5|TRBJ2-5
ASSLLLAVPRETQY
>TRBV7-2|TRBJ2-5
ASSLGSYQETQY
>TRBV6-5|TRBJ2-7
ASTRGGRSYEQY
>TRBV9|TRBJ1-6
ASSQDNSPLH
>TRBV20-1|TRBJ1-6
SAREIAGLALH
>TRBV20-1|TRBJ2-2
SARGLLGTGELF
>TRBV7-2|TRBJ1-1
ASSRRNTEAF
>TRBV7-9|TRBJ2-5
ASSIRTVKETQY
>TRBV6-1|TRBJ2-3
ASSDQGGTDTQY
>TRBV7-2|TRBJ2-7
ASSFDRGSYEQY
>TRBV6-5|TRBJ1-1
ASSYSSVERAEAF
>TRBV11-3|TRBJ2-2
ASSLAPGGTGELF
>TRBV7-9|TRBJ1-3
ASSLTAQTIY
>TRBV10-3|TRBJ1-5
AIRKQGDQPQH
>TRBV12-3/TRBV12-4|TRBJ1-2
ASGSRIRAGGYT
>TRBV9|TRBJ1-2
ASSPQGGPYGYT
>TRBV2|TRBJ1-4
ASRPGENEKLF
>TRBV7-2|TRBJ2-2
ASSTTGGGELF
>TRBV29-1|TRBJ2-3
SVGGTRGLRDTQY
>TRBV20-1|TRBJ1-4
SADRQEKLF
>TRBV6-5|TRBJ1-2
ASSPTGGSSYGYT
>TRBV7-8|TRBJ2-3
ASSFHGGRDTQY
>TRBV5-1|TRBJ2-3
ASSLLRTGVGADTQY
>TRBV5-1|TRBJ2-3
ASRRGQTDTQY